This entry lists 26 T cell receptor beta chains sequenced from one sample in a study of T cells in Graves' hyperthyroidism and ophthalmopathy. Using RNA transcripts as the source, TCR beta CDR3 regions were amplified. The HTBI primer set was used in a first-round RT-PCR of the TCR CDR3. TCRdb redid the calling of the multiplex PCR reads with MiXCR, one entry per CDR3 protein. The table lists more than 550,000 distinct CDR3 sequences, approximately 18% of them singletons, with about a sixth in the top ten. Material for sequencing was blood. All receptors derive from a woman between 50 and 59 years old with Graves' hyperthyroidism that later progressed to Graves' ophthalmopathy.

This clonotype was counted between two and nine times. V and J are TRBV5-1 and TRBJ1-2; no definite D call. From germline, CDR1 is SGHRS and CDR2 YFSETQ. V was trimmed by 0 bases and J by 0 bases, leaving 12 bases between them. The CDR3 is made up of 16 amino acids. The CDR3 protein is CASSLGGVRANYGYTF. The DNA for the CDR3 is TGCGCCAGCAGCTTGGGGGGAGTGCGAGCTAACTATGGCTACACCTTC. Supplemented by reference TRBV5-1 and TRBJ1-2, the full variable domain reads KAGVTQTPRYLIKTRGQQVTLSCSPISGHRSVSWYQQTPGQGLQFLFEYFSETQRNKGNFPGRFSGRQFSNSRSEMNVSTLELGDSALYLCASSLGGVRANYGYTFGSGTRLTVV.

The chain combines TRBV30 with TRBJ2-5; 7 bases match TRBD1. The J segment lost 2 bases and the V segment lost 8 bases, leaving 8 bases of the junction unmatched. The CDR3 consists of 13 residues. Germline loops: CDR1 GTSNPN, CDR2 SVGIG (reference sequence). The CDR3 nucleotides read TGTGCCCGGACCCCACAGGGGCAAGAGACCCAGTACTTC. This sequence encodes CARTPQGQETQYF.

The rearrangement links TRBV9 to TRBJ1-2; D is unresolved. V was clipped by 4 bases and J by 3 bases, with 19 bases between them. The CDR3 totals 16 residues. Germline assignment: CDR1 SGDLS and CDR2 YYNGEE. The CDR3 here is CASSSRPDGRYYGYTF. The CDR3 DNA reads TGTGCCAGCAGCTCCCGGCCGGACGGGAGGTACTATGGCTACACCTTC.

This clonotype showed up many times. A junction end diverges from the germline sequence, so it may reflect a read error. CDR3 coding DNA: TGTGCCAACTCACCACCGGACAACCAAGAGACCCAGTACTTC. This sequence encodes CANSPPDNQETQYF. The genes are TRBV18 and TRBJ2-5, with D possibly TRBD1 on 5 matching bases. The CDR3 runs to 14 residues. Germline V gene sequence: CDR1 KGHSH, CDR2 LQKENI.

This clonotype appeared many times. This chain links TRBV28 with TRBJ2-7; no reliable D call. The CDR3 contains 11 residues. Trimming left V 3 bases short and J 2 bases short, with 2 bases between. Germline loops: CDR1 MDHEN, CDR2 SYDVKM. This CDR3 is CASSFAYEQYF. In DNA, the CDR3 is TGTGCCAGCAGTTTTGCCTACGAGCAGTACTTC.

This clonotype came up a few times. The J gene is TRBJ1-6, the V gene TRBV5-1; perhaps TRBD1 as D (6 bases). Germline CDR1 and CDR2: SGHRS and YFSETQ. V was pared by 0 bases and J by 4 bases, with 8 bases between. The CDR3 is 15 amino acids. CDR3 coding DNA: TGCGCCAGCAGCTTGGATGGACAGTATAATTCACCCCTCCACTTT. As protein: CASSLDGQYNSPLHF.

This clonotype occurred a few times. CDR3 in amino acids: CASSLESVAQTF. The CDR3 DNA reads as TGTGCCAGCAGCTTAGAGTCCGTTGCACAAACCTTC. The genes are TRBV7-9 and TRBJ1-2; D gene unclear. Germline values: CDR1 SEHNR, CDR2 FQNEAQ (reference sequence). The CDR3 length is 12 residues. Trimming removed 1 base from V and 14 bases from J, with 14 bases in between.

This clonotype has ten or more counts. V gene TRBV12-3 or TRBV12-4 combines with J gene TRBJ2-7; D perhaps matches TRBD1 (5 bases). The V and J ends lost 5 bases and 3 bases respectively, with 14 bases between them. This CDR3 region has 14 residues. The CDR3 sequence: CASSGQRTLYEQYF. For the CDR3, the DNA is TGTGCCAGCAGTGGCCAGAGGACACTCTACGAGCAGTACTTC.

A few counts support this clonotype. This rearrangement joins TRBV7-2 to TRBJ2-2, with TRBD1 matching over 10 bases. The CDR3 extends over 15 amino acids. Germline CDR1 SGHTA, CDR2 FQGNSA. V lost 5 bases, J lost 7 bases, and 7 bases stayed unmatched. The chain's CDR3 is CASSDDRGHGGELFF. In DNA form, the CDR3 reads TGTGCCAGCAGCGACGACAGGGGGCATGGCGGGGAGCTGTTTTTT.

Ten or more counts support this clonotype. V is TRBV3-1 and J is TRBJ2-5; possible D gene TRBD1, 5 bases. The CDR3 totals 14 residues. V shed 3 bases and J shed 2 bases, with 10 bases lying between them. The germline V gene encodes CDR1 LGHDT and CDR2 YNNKEL (reference sequence). In nucleotides, the CDR3 is TGTGCCAGCAGCCATCTCAGACAGCAAGAGACCCAGTACTTC. Translating it yields CASSHLRQQETQYF.

This clonotype was counted between two and nine times. The rearrangement links TRBV20-1 to TRBJ2-1, with D tentatively TRBD1 or TRBD2 (5 bases each). CDR3 length: 16 amino acids. CDR1 and CDR2 (germline): DFQATT, SNEGSKA (reference sequence). V was pared by 3 bases and J by 1 base, with 16 bases between. This CDR3 reads CSASSGGQLSYNEQFF. The DNA of the CDR3 is TGCAGTGCTAGTAGTGGGGGTCAGCTTTCCTACAATGAGCAGTTCTTC.

The rearrangement links TRBV3-1 to TRBJ1-2; a possible D gene is TRBD1 (6 bases). The CDR3 is 16 amino acids. The germline V gene has CDR1 LGHDT and CDR2 YNNKEL (reference sequence). V dropped 0 bases and J dropped 6 bases, with 17 bases sitting between them. CDR3 nucleotide sequence: TGTGCCAGCAGCCAAGATTGGGGAGCCAGGGGCGATGGCTACACCTTC. Its translation: CASSQDWGARGDGYTF. Based on the CDR3 plus reference TRBV3-1 and TRBJ1-2, the full variable domain is DTAVSQTPKYLVTQMGNDKSIKCEQNLGHDTMYWYKQDSKKFLKIMFSYNNKELIINETVPNRFSPKSPDKAHLNLHINSLELGDSAVYFCASSQDWGARGDGYTFGSGTRLTVV.

The J gene is TRBJ2-2, the V gene TRBV7-2; TRBD1 agrees at 7 bases. The CDR3 is 15 residues long. V dropped 5 bases and J dropped 5; count of bases not matched to a gene: 8. The germline gives CDR1 SGHTA, CDR2 FQGNSA. The CDR3 sequence: CASSPTGTETGELFF. As DNA, the CDR3 is TGTGCCAGCAGCCCGACCGGGACAGAGACCGGGGAGCTGTTTTTT.

This clonotype was seen only a few times. The V gene is TRBV24-1, the J gene TRBJ1-2, with D perhaps matching TRBD1 (6 bases). This CDR3 has 11 amino acids. Trimming stripped 7 bases from V and 8 bases from J, with 10 bases between. CDR1 KGHDR and CDR2 SFDVKD come from the germline V gene. This CDR3 reads CATSTGSGYTF. The CDR3 nucleotides are TGTGCCACCAGCACAGGGTCCGGCTACACCTTC.

A few counts support this clonotype. V is TRBV20-1 and J is TRBJ2-7; 7 bases match TRBD1. This CDR3 is 14 amino acids long. V shed 6 bases, J shed 2 bases, and the junction held 10 bases outside the gene matches. Germline CDR1 is DFQATT and CDR2 is SNEGSKA (reference sequence). The CDR3 loop reads CSAPPRDRAYEQYF. The CDR3 DNA reads as TGCAGTGCCCCCCCCCGGGACAGAGCCTACGAGCAGTACTTC.

In its sample, this clonotype was seen many times. The V gene is TRBV3-1, the J gene TRBJ1-2; a possible D gene is TRBD1 (6 bases). The V gene's germline CDR1 is LGHDT and CDR2 YNNKEL (reference sequence). This CDR3 spans 12 amino acids. Deletions cut 10 bases from V and 2 bases from J, with 11 bases between. This CDR3 is CATQDRNYGYTF. The CDR3 coding sequence is TGTGCCACACAGGACAGAAACTATGGCTACACCTTC.

The chain has TRBV13 and TRBJ2-5; TRBD1 agrees at 7 bases. J gave up 2 bases and V 7 bases, and 7 bases lay outside the gene matches. This CDR3 region has 14 residues. Germline V gene sequence: CDR1 PRHDT, CDR2 FYEKMQ (reference sequence). The CDR3 spells CASTTGAAQETQYF. CDR3 nucleotides: TGTGCCAGCACCACAGGGGCAGCACAAGAGACCCAGTACTTC.

This clonotype appeared many times. The rearrangement joins TRBV7-9 to TRBJ2-1; 9 bases match TRBD2. V trimming: 5 bases; J trimming: 5 bases; junction bases outside the gene matches: 7. The CDR3 length is 15 residues. Germline V lookup: CDR1 SEHNR, CDR2 FQNEAQ (reference sequence). The CDR3 DNA follows: TGTGCCAGCAGCCCGCGGACTAGCGCCCACAATGAGCAGTTCTTC. Translated: CASSPRTSAHNEQFF.

The chain combines TRBV6-2 or TRBV6-3 with TRBJ1-6; no definite D call. Per germline, CDR1 MNHEY and CDR2 SVGEGT. Trimming cost V 4 bases and J 7 bases, with 2 bases left between them. The CDR3 covers 11 residues. The CDR3 DNA reads as TGTGCCAGCAGTTGGAATTCACCCCTCCACTTT. Translated: CASSWNSPLHF.

The rearrangement links TRBV5-1 to TRBJ1-4, with TRBD1 matching 8 bases. CDR1 SGHRS and CDR2 YFSETQ come from the germline V gene. Losses at the gene ends were 0 bases for V and 3 bases for J; bases not matched to a gene: 7. This CDR3 has 17 amino acids. Here the CDR3 DNA reads TGCGCCAGCAGCTTGGGGTCAGGGGGCAGATCTAATGAAAAACTGTTTTTT. Protein sequence: CASSLGSGGRSNEKLFF.

The chain is built from TRBV20-1 and TRBJ1-4; D gene uncertain. The CDR3 loop spans 15 amino acids. V was clipped by 0 bases and J by 7 bases, with 15 bases between them. CDR1 is DFQATT, CDR2 SNEGSKA, per germline (reference sequence). For the CDR3, the DNA is TGCAGTGCTAGAGATAAGGTTCTGCGGGGTGAAAAACTGTTTTTT. Amino acids: CSARDKVLRGEKLFF.

This clonotype appeared a few times. The chain joins TRBV20-1 to TRBJ1-4; maybe TRBD1 (5 bases). The CDR3 has 13 amino acids. Trimming left V 3 bases short and J 6 bases short, with 11 bases between. Germline lookup yields CDR1 DFQATT and CDR2 SNEGSKA (reference sequence). The CDR3 DNA reads TGCAGTGCTAGTTCGACGGGGGATGAAAAACTGTTTTTT. Translation: CSASSTGDEKLFF.

This clonotype was observed at least ten times. V gene TRBV5-1 combines with J gene TRBJ1-1, with D unresolved. CDR3 size: 17 residues. The V gene's germline CDR1 is SGHRS and CDR2 YFSETQ. With 0 bases removed from V and 3 bases from J, the gap between germline ends came to 18 bases. The CDR3 sequence: CASSLDRHVPGDTEAFF. For the CDR3, the DNA is TGCGCCAGCAGCTTGGACCGACATGTCCCCGGGGACACTGAAGCTTTCTTT.

This clonotype was counted between two and nine times. V and J are TRBV7-6 and TRBJ2-1; 7 nucleotides match TRBD1. The CDR3 is made up of 14 amino acids. Germline CDR1 is SGHVS and CDR2 is FNYEAQ. The junction had 7 bases not matched to a gene; V was cut back by 5 bases and J by 6 bases. As DNA, the CDR3 is TGTGCCAGCAGCCCAGGGACAGCCATCAATGAGCAGTTCTTC. Protein: CASSPGTAINEQFF.

The chain combines TRBV19 with TRBJ1-5, with D possibly being TRBD1 (5 bases). Trimming cost V 5 bases and J 4 bases, with 9 bases left between them. The CDR3 spans 13 residues. Per the germline V gene, CDR1 is LNHDA and CDR2 is SQIVND (reference sequence). CDR3 bases: TGTGCCAGTAGTTACAGGACAAATCAGCCCCAGCATTTT. Its protein product is CASSYRTNQPQHF.

This clonotype has at least ten counts. The rearrangement uses TRBV11-1 and TRBJ2-4; TRBD2 is a possible D gene (6 bases). The CDR3 loop spans 14 amino acids. V was cut by 3 bases and J by 6 bases, with 12 bases left in between. CDR1 SGHAT and CDR2 FQDESV come from the germline V gene (reference sequence). The CDR3 DNA reads as TGTGCCAGCAGCTTTATGAGGGGAGGAAACATTCAGTACTTC. It specifies CASSFMRGGNIQYF.